The 21 T cell receptor beta chains given below trace back to one sample, sequenced in a study of molecular identifiers for immune sequencing clone quantification (dated by TCRdb to the late 2010s). To prepare the library, PCR was applied. TCRdb names Illumina HiSeq 4000 as the instrument used. TCRdb itself trimmed the public reads at Q25 with fastp, ran MiXCR and retained productive beta chains. Rows with one shared CDR3 protein collapse into an entry with the most common genes and DNA. The sample contains over 600,000 distinct CDR3 sequences, just under 20% of them found a single time. The ten top clones hold 0.7% to 1% of the sample. Source material: naive CD8+ T cells from blood, with Jurkat cell RNA spiked in. The cell subset or site label, as the study defines it: FACS-sorted CD8+CD4-CCR7+CD45RA+ naive T cells. The receptors stem from a human donor in good health. Some libraries in this study had Jurkat cell RNA spiked in.

This clonotype appeared many times. The DNA for the CDR3 is TGTGCCAGTAGGACAGGGGGCATCGACTATGGCTACACCTTC. It codes for CASRTGGIDYGYTF. This chain links TRBV19 with TRBJ1-2; 10 nucleotides line up with TRBD1. The CDR3 sequence is 14 residues long. V lost 6 bases to trimming and J lost 3 bases; unmatched junction nucleotides: 4. The germline CDR1 and CDR2 sequences are LNHDA and SQIVND (reference sequence). Complete variable domain (other parts from reference TRBV19 and TRBJ1-2): DGGITQSPKYLFRKEGQNVTLSCEQNLNHDAMYWYRQDPGQGLRLIYYSQIVNDFQKGDIAEGYSVSREKKESFPLTVTSAQKNPTAFYLCASRTGGIDYGYTFGSGTRLTVV.

This clonotype was observed a few times. A much larger clone differs by one base, so this may be a read error. This chain links TRBV7-9 with TRBJ1-4; no clear D gene. CDR3 length equals 15 residues. The germline gives CDR1 SEHNR, CDR2 FQNEAQ (reference sequence). The CDR3 nucleotides are TGTGCCAGCAGCGAGAAACAAGCAACTAATGAAAAACTGTGTTTT. This translates into CASSEKQATNEKLCF.

Note on this clonotype: Given a much more abundant clone one base away, this may be a read error. The chain's CDR3 is CSARTGLGDTIYF. Written as DNA, the CDR3 is TGCAGTGCTAGGACAGGGTTAGGAGACACCATATATTTT. The chain uses TRBV20-1 and TRBJ1-3; TRBD1 aligns across 7 bases. The J segment lost 8 bases and the V segment lost 3 bases, leaving 7 bases of the junction unmatched. The CDR3 has 13 residues. CDR1 DFQATT and CDR2 SNEGSKA come from the germline V gene (reference sequence).

Regarding this clonotype: At one end, the junction sequence differs from germline, possibly due to a read error. V usage is TRBV23-1 and J usage is TRBJ1-4; a possible D gene is TRBD1 (6 bases). Being an ORF, TRBV23-1 has a function that is uncertain. The CDR3 is made up of 14 amino acids. CDR3 nucleotides: TGCGCCAGCAGTCTGGCGGGGGCGGATGAAAAACCGTTTTTT. It translates to CASSLAGADEKPFF.

Many counts were recorded for this clonotype. The V call is TRBV18, the J call TRBJ1-1; D call uncertain. Germline CDR1 is KGHSH and CDR2 is LQKENI. This CDR3 spans 13 amino acids. V dropped 2 bases and J dropped 5 bases, with 9 bases sitting between them. The CDR3 is CASSPLSVTEAFF. CDR3 coding DNA: TGTGCCAGCTCACCATTGTCCGTGACTGAAGCTTTCTTT.

This clonotype was counted at least ten times. This chain joins TRBV29-1 and TRBJ2-3; D is unclear. V was clipped by 6 bases and J by 0 bases, with 1 base between them. This CDR3 contains 10 residues. Germline V gives CDR1 SQVTM, CDR2 ANQGSEA. CDR3: CSVSTDTQYF. The CDR3 DNA is TGCAGCGTAAGCACAGATACGCAGTATTTT.

This clonotype was seen ten or more times. The J gene is TRBJ1-6, the V gene TRBV20-1, with D possibly matching TRBD1 (5 bases). Trimming cost V 5 bases and J 0 bases, with 14 bases left between them. This CDR3 has 16 residues. Germline V lookup: CDR1 DFQATT, CDR2 SNEGSKA (reference sequence). Here the CDR3 DNA reads TGCAGTGCTGCAGGGAACGTACGCTCCTATAATTCACCCCTCCACTTT. Amino acids: CSAAGNVRSYNSPLHF.

There are a few counts of this clonotype. This chain uses TRBV2 with TRBJ1-5, with D unclear. Germline V gene sequence: CDR1 SNHLY, CDR2 FYNNEI. Trimming left V 4 bases short and J 2 bases short, with 12 bases between. This CDR3 comprises 15 residues. CDR3 sequence: CASSGRDSGNQPQHF. The CDR3 bases are TGTGCCAGCAGTGGAAGGGATAGCGGCAATCAGCCCCAGCATTTT. The entire variable domain, with the rest obtained from reference TRBV2 and TRBJ1-5, is as follows: EPEVTQTPSHQVTQMGQEVILRCVPISNHLYFYWYRQILGQKVEFLVSFYNNEISEKSEIFDDQFSVERPDGSNFTLKIRSTKLEDSAMYFCASSGRDSGNQPQHFGDGTRLSIL.

This clonotype was seen only a few times. The rearrangement uses TRBV30 and TRBJ1-4; no clear D. Germline V gene sequence: CDR1 GTSNPN, CDR2 SVGIG (reference sequence). Trimming stripped 2 bases from V and 8 bases from J, with 12 bases between. This CDR3 is built from 13 residues. CDR3: CAWSRDTREKLFF. The CDR3 DNA is TGTGCCTGGAGTCGGGATACTCGAGAAAAACTGTTTTTT. Full variable domain (rest looked up from reference TRBV30 and TRBJ1-4): SQTIHQWPATLVQPVGSPLSLECTVEGTSNPNLYWYRQAAGRGLQLLFYSVGIGQISSEVPQNLSASRPQDRQFILSSKKLLLSDSGFYLCAWSRDTREKLFFGSGTQLSVL.

This clonotype was detected many times. CDR3 coding DNA: TGTGCCAGCAGCCAGGGGTCGGCTTCCGGCTCTGGGGCCAACGTCCTGACTTTC. This sequence encodes CASSQGSASGSGANVLTF. The chain carries TRBV7-9 and TRBJ2-6; D is possibly TRBD1 (6 bases). Germline lookup yields CDR1 SEHNR and CDR2 FQNEAQ (reference sequence). The CDR3 is made up of 18 amino acids. Trimming pared 5 bases from V and 0 bases from J, leaving 17 bases between. Filled out from reference TRBV7-9 and TRBJ2-6, the complete variable domain reads DTGVSQNPRHKITKRGQNVTFRCDPISEHNRLYWYRQTLGQGPEFLTYFQNEAQLEKSRLLSDRFSAERPKGSFSTLEIQRTEQGDSAMYLCASSQGSASGSGANVLTFGAGSRLTVL.

This clonotype was detected many times. The chain employs TRBV7-6 and TRBJ1-6; no reliable D call. Germline loops: CDR1 SGHVS, CDR2 FNYEAQ. Deletions cut 5 bases from V and 0 bases from J, with 14 bases between. This CDR3 has 17 residues. The CDR3 protein is CASSAEPSSSYNSPLHF. The CDR3 DNA sequence: TGTGCCAGCAGCGCTGAGCCCTCGAGCTCCTATAATTCACCCCTCCACTTT. The whole variable domain, filled in from reference TRBV7-6 and TRBJ1-6, reads GAGVSQSPRYKVTKRGQDVALRCDPISGHVSLYWYRQALGQGPEFLTYFNYEAQQDKSGLPNDRFSAERPEGSISTLTIQRTEQRDSAMYRCASSAEPSSSYNSPLHFGNGTRLTVT.

Ten or more counts support this clonotype. This chain links TRBV12-3 or TRBV12-4 with TRBJ1-5, with D perhaps TRBD1 (6 bases). V gave up 7 bases and J gave up 7 bases, with 11 bases separating them. The CDR3 covers 12 residues. CDR3 residues: CASTQGGQPQHF. Written as DNA, the CDR3 is TGTGCCAGCACCCAAGGGGGGCAGCCCCAGCATTTT.

A note on this clonotype: This may come from a read error, since a much larger clone is one base off. CDR3 in amino acids: CSAMRGFDETQYF. The DNA for the CDR3 is TGCAGTGCCATGCGGGGGTTTGATGAGACCCAGTACTTC. The rearrangement uses TRBV20-1 and TRBJ2-5; 7 bases align to TRBD2. Per germline, CDR1 DFQATT and CDR2 SNEGSKA (reference sequence). V lost 6 bases and J lost 5; bases outside the gene matches: 9. The CDR3 is made up of 13 amino acids.

This clonotype came up many times. The gene calls are TRBV4-3 and TRBJ2-1; TRBD2 matches 12 bases. This CDR3 has 15 amino acids. Germline lookup yields CDR1 LGHNA and CDR2 YSLEER. V lost 1 base, J lost 8 bases, and 3 bases stayed unmatched. CDR3 sequence (DNA): TGCGCCAGCAGCCAAGGACTAGCGGGAGAACATGAGCAGTTCTTC. It yields the protein CASSQGLAGEHEQFF.

To note about this clonotype: Relative to the germline gene, one junction end is altered; a read error may explain this. V gene TRBV20-1 combines with J gene TRBJ2-7; 7 nucleotides line up with TRBD1. Per germline, CDR1 DFQATT and CDR2 SNEGSKA (reference sequence). The CDR3 runs to 15 residues. CDR3 in amino acids: CGARVIRQGAYEQYF. CDR3 in DNA: TGCGGTGCTAGAGTTATACGACAGGGAGCCTACGAGCAGTACTTC.

This chain uses TRBV2 with TRBJ1-1, with 9 bases that match TRBD1. The V segment lost 4 bases and the J segment 4 bases; nucleotides outside the gene matches: 7. CDR1 and CDR2 from the germline V gene are SNHLY and FYNNEI. The CDR3 extends over 15 amino acids. Here the CDR3 reads CASSGSETGGTEAFF. The CDR3 DNA reads TGTGCCAGCAGTGGTTCAGAGACAGGGGGCACTGAAGCTTTCTTT. Using reference TRBV2 and TRBJ1-1 for the parts outside the CDR3, the full variable domain is EPEVTQTPSHQVTQMGQEVILRCVPISNHLYFYWYRQILGQKVEFLVSFYNNEISEKSEIFDDQFSVERPDGSNFTLKIRSTKLEDSAMYFCASSGSETGGTEAFFGQGTRLTVV.

The V gene is TRBV6-5, the J gene TRBJ2-7; 13 positions match TRBD2. This CDR3 region has 15 residues. The V segment lost 6 bases and the J segment 5 bases; nucleotides outside the gene matches: 7. Germline assignment: CDR1 MNHEY and CDR2 SVGAGI. The chain's CDR3 is CASSLTGLAGNEQYF. CDR3 nucleotide sequence: TGTGCCAGCAGCCTGACGGGACTAGCGGGAAACGAGCAGTACTTC.

This clonotype was seen ten or more times. The chain combines TRBV7-9 with TRBJ1-4; D is possibly TRBD1 (6 bases). The germline V and J ends were trimmed by 2 bases and 7 bases, with 11 bases remaining between them. The V gene's germline CDR1 is SEHNR and CDR2 FQNEAQ (reference sequence). This CDR3 contains 14 residues. CDR3 amino acids: CASSLSRGGEKLFF. DNA of the CDR3: TGTGCCAGCAGCTTATCCCGAGGGGGTGAAAAACTGTTTTTT.

With respect to this clonotype: One base away lies a much larger clone, so this may be a sequencing read error. This chain uses TRBV7-9 with TRBJ2-7; no clear D gene. This CDR3 has 14 amino acids. Germline V gene sequence: CDR1 SEHNR, CDR2 FQNEAQ (reference sequence). Trimming removed 2 bases from V and 4 bases from J, with 12 bases in between. CDR3 in DNA: TGTGCCAGCAGCTTAAGTGGAAAAGGGTACGAGCAGTACTTC. Translation: CASSLSGKGYEQYF.

This clonotype was counted ten times or more. The chain couples TRBV5-5 to TRBJ2-7, with no clear D. V lost 1 base to trimming and J lost 6 bases, with 8 bases between them. This CDR3 contains 12 residues. CDR1 SGHKS and CDR2 YYEKEE come from the germline V gene (reference sequence). DNA of the CDR3: TGTGCCAGCAGCTTGATAGGAATCGAGCAGTACTTC. Amino acid sequence: CASSLIGIEQYF.

A note on this clonotype: A single base separates this from a much larger clone, so it may be a read error. The chain recombines TRBV12-3 or TRBV12-4 with TRBJ1-1; D not certain. The CDR3 contains 12 residues. CDR3 DNA sequence: TGTGCCAGCAGTTTAGACACTTTCGTGGCTTCCTTT. Protein: CASSLDTFVASF.